A selection of T cell receptor beta chains follows, all from one sample in a study of shared clonotypes between healthy human individuals. TCRdb's table, derived via immunoSEQ multiplex PCR, lists solely in-frame clones and lacks some. The profile shows about a million clones, roughly 80% of them singletons. Sequencing was performed on memory CD4+ T cells from PBMCs. These receptors were obtained from a man in his late teens or twenties in good health. Some clones in this sample may be carry-over from other donors' samples. CDR3s include the opening cysteine and the closing phenylalanine or tryptophan. The D gene is left open where the match is weak. Not every row has a clone size; where given, it reads once, few, many or a size class.

V gene	clone size	J gene	D gene	CDR3 DNA	CDR3 protein
TRBV4-2	-	TRBJ1-4	TRBD1	TGTGCCAGCAGCCAAGACCGGGACAGCTCGAATGAAAAACTGTTTTTT	CASSQDRDSSNEKLFF
TRBV5-1	-	TRBJ2-1	TRBD2	TGCGCCAGCAGCCCTGGACTAGCGGGGGACCCCCACCACCTTAGCTCCTACAATGAGCAGTTCTTC	CASSPGLAGDPHHLSSYNEQFF
TRBV27	-	TRBJ2-5	TRBD2	TGTGCCAGCAGGCAACTAGCGGGACAAGAGACCCAGTACTTC	CASRQLAGQETQYF
TRBV21-1	-	TRBJ1-1	-	TGTGCCAGCAGCAAAGTTTTGGGGAAAAGGTGGGAGAGAACAAATGAAGCTTTCTTT	CASSKVLGKRWERTNEAFF
TRBV9	-	TRBJ1-4	-	TGTGCCAGCAGCGTAGGAATGTCTAATGAAAAACTGTTTTTT	CASSVGMSNEKLFF
TRBV5-6	-	TRBJ2-2	-	TGTGCCAGCAGCTTGGAACCCACCGGCCGAGGGGAGCTGTTTTTT	CASSLEPTGRGELFF
TRBV5-1	-	TRBJ2-3	TRBD2	TGCGCCAGCAGCCTAAGGACTAGCTATTCTAGCACAGATACGCAGTATTTT	CASSLRTSYSSTDTQYF
TRBV7-2	-	TRBJ2-1	TRBD2	TGTGCCAGCAGCCCAGTGTCCCAGCGGGAGTACAATGAGCAGTTCTTC	CASSPVSQREYNEQFF
TRBV7-9	once	TRBJ1-3	-	TGTGCCAGCAGCTTAGACAGCGTTTTCTCTGGAAACACCATATATTTT	CASSLDSVFSGNTIYF
TRBV10-2	-	TRBJ2-1	TRBD2	TGCGCCAGCACTCCTTTTCGAGGGAGCGGGAACAATGAGCAGTTCTTC	CASTPFRGSGNNEQFF
TRBV11-3	-	TRBJ1-3	-	TGTGCCAGCAGCTGGGGCTCGGGGAACACCATATATTTT	CASSWGSGNTIYF
TRBV11-3	-	TRBJ1-1	-	TGTGCCAGCAGCTTCACAGGAGACACTGAAGCTTTCTTT	CASSFTGDTEAFF
TRBV9	-	TRBJ1-1	-	TGTGCCAGCAGCGTAAGGGGCGGAACTGAAGCTTTCTTT	CASSVRGGTEAFF
TRBV19	-	TRBJ2-1	-	TGTGCCAGTAGACAGAGCTCCTACAATGAGCAGTTCTTC	CASRQSSYNEQFF
TRBV29-1	-	TRBJ2-5	-	TGCAGCTACCAGGGGGGCACACAAGAGACCCAGTACTTC	CSYQGGTQETQYF
TRBV5-4	-	TRBJ2-5	TRBD2	TGTGCCAGCAGCTTGAAACGGGGGGCGGGAGGCGGAGAGACCCAGTACTTC	CASSLKRGAGGGETQYF
TRBV2	once	TRBJ1-2	TRBD1	TGTGCCAGCAGCGGGGGGGACAGGGGATATGGCTACACCTTC	CASSGGDRGYGYTF
TRBV7-9	-	TRBJ1-2	-	TGTGCCAGCAGCTTAGATCAATCCTCTGGCTACACCTTC	CASSLDQSSGYTF
TRBV27	-	TRBJ2-7	-	TGTGCCAGCAGTCCCACCGCGGACAGTCCGAGGGCGTACTTC	CASSPTADSPRAYF
TRBV7-2	-	TRBJ2-1	TRBD2	TGTGCCAGCAGCCCTCCGACTAGCGGGAGGCCCTTGTCCTACAATGAGCAGTTCTTC	CASSPPTSGRPLSYNEQFF
TRBV6-1	-	TRBJ2-7	TRBD1	TGTGCCAGCAGTGAAGGAGGGGGCCCCGGGACGGTCTCCTACGAGCAGTACTTC	CASSEGGGPGTVSYEQYF
TRBV27	-	TRBJ2-7	-	TGTGCCAGCCCCATGACCGTTTACGAGCAGTACTTC	CASPMTVYEQYF
TRBV28	-	TRBJ2-6	-	TGTGCCAGTGGGGCCAACGTCCTGACTTTC	CASGANVLTF
TRBV30	once	TRBJ1-2	-	TGTGCCTGTGCCACCAATACCGGACGCTTCTATGGCTACACCTTC	CACATNTGRFYGYTF
TRBV7-9	-	TRBJ2-7	-	TGTGCCAGCAGCCCGGCGGGGAACGAGCAGTACTTC	CASSPAGNEQYF
TRBV28	few	TRBJ2-7	TRBD1	TGTGCCAGCAGTTCCCTTCACAGGGGGGCCTCCTACGAGCAGTACTTC	CASSSLHRGASYEQYF
TRBV7-9	once	TRBJ2-7	TRBD2	TGTGCCAGCAGTTTGACTAGCGGGAGGCCCCGATCCTACGAGCAGTACTTC	CASSLTSGRPRSYEQYF
TRBV6-5	-	TRBJ1-5	-	TGTGCCAGCAGCGCTGGGACGGAAGGGCTGCCCCAGCATTTT	CASSAGTEGLPQHF
TRBV5-5	-	TRBJ2-3	-	TGTGCCAGCAGCTTGACAGGGCGCCTCACAGATACGCAGTATTTT	CASSLTGRLTDTQYF
TRBV28	-	TRBJ2-1	TRBD2	TGTGCCACCACTAGGAAGGCTAGCGGGAGAACGGGTGAGCAGTTCTTC	CATTRKASGRTGEQFF
TRBV18	-	TRBJ1-2	-	TGTGCCAGCTCACCAACTTATAACTATGGCTACACCTTC	CASSPTYNYGYTF
TRBV7-2	-	TRBJ2-1	-	TGTGCCAGCAGTTCCCGCCGGGGCGGGGAGCAGTTCTTC	CASSSRRGGEQFF
TRBV10-3	-	TRBJ2-1	TRBD1	TGTGCCATCAGCCCCGGGACAGGGGGGAGCCTTGAGCAGTTCTTC	CAISPGTGGSLEQFF
TRBV4-1	-	TRBJ2-1	TRBD2	TGCGCCAGCAGCCAAGGCGGCGGCGGGAGGGCCCCTGAGCAGTTCTTC	CASSQGGGGRAPEQFF
TRBV29-1	-	TRBJ1-1	-	TGCAGCGCTGAAACCGTGCGGGTCGGTACTGAAGCTTTCTTT	CSAETVRVGTEAFF
TRBV6-5	-	TRBJ2-2	-	TGTGCCAGCAGTTACTCGATAGGGTTTGGAGTCGGGGAGCTGTTTTTT	CASSYSIGFGVGELFF
TRBV7-9	once	TRBJ1-2	-	TGTGCCAGCAGCCTGCAAAGGATGAACTATGGCTACACCTTC	CASSLQRMNYGYTF
TRBV6-1	-	TRBJ1-5	TRBD1	TGTGCCAGCAGTGACCCGGACAGGATTTACAATCAGCCCCAGCATTTT	CASSDPDRIYNQPQHF
TRBV5-4	-	TRBJ2-7	-	TGTGCCAGCAGCTTGGATCGGGCCTACGAGCAGTACTTC	CASSLDRAYEQYF
TRBV7-2	-	TRBJ2-7	TRBD1	TGTGCCAGCAGCTTAGGAACAGGGGAGTCCTACGAGCAGTACTTC	CASSLGTGESYEQYF
TRBV27	-	TRBJ2-7	TRBD2	TGTGCCAGCAGTCCCCGACTAGCGGGAGGTTACGAGCAGTACTTC	CASSPRLAGGYEQYF
TRBV4-3	-	TRBJ2-1	TRBD2	TGCGCCAGCAGCCAAGTTCTAGCGGGGACCCCCAATGAGCAGTTCTTC	CASSQVLAGTPNEQFF
TRBV4-1	-	TRBJ1-3	-	TGCGCCAGCAGTCTTTTCACAGGGCAGACCGGAAACACCATATATTTT	CASSLFTGQTGNTIYF
TRBV28	-	TRBJ2-2	TRBD2	TGTGCCAGCAGCGGAGCGGGAGGTATCCCCGGGGAGCTGTTTTTT	CASSGAGGIPGELFF
TRBV4-2	-	TRBJ1-5	-	TGTGCCAGCAGCCAAGAGGTCAGGACAAATCAGCCCCAGCATTTT	CASSQEVRTNQPQHF
TRBV2	-	TRBJ1-2	-	TGTGCCAGCAGAAGGGACATTGGCTACACCTTC	CASRRDIGYTF
TRBV6-1	-	TRBJ1-1	-	TGTGCCAGCAGTCAGCTGACAGGCCGGGGAACTGAAGCTTTCTTT	CASSQLTGRGTEAFF
TRBV18	-	TRBJ2-5	TRBD2	TGTGCCAGCTCCTCCCAGGGTAGCGGGACTACGGAGACCCAGTACTTC	CASSSQGSGTTETQYF
TRBV6-5	-	TRBJ2-7	-	TGTGCCAGCAGTTACTCCTGGACAGTAGACGAGCAGTACTTC	CASSYSWTVDEQYF
TRBV5-4	-	TRBJ2-2	TRBD2	TGTGCCAGCAGCTTGGGGGCTAGCGGGGCCACCGGGGAGCTGTTTTTT	CASSLGASGATGELFF
TRBV29-1	-	TRBJ1-2	TRBD1	TGCAGCGTTGAAACCCGGGACAGCCTGGGCTACACCTTC	CSVETRDSLGYTF
TRBV27	-	TRBJ2-7	TRBD1	TGTGCCAGCAGTTTCTTAGGGACAGACATCTACGAGCAGTACTTC	CASSFLGTDIYEQYF
TRBV19	-	TRBJ1-5	TRBD1	TGTGCCAGTAGTAGATTGAGGGCAGGGGGGAGCAATCAGCCCCAGCATTTT	CASSRLRAGGSNQPQHF